Sequencing of this T cell receptor (beta chain) was carried out in a study of T cell responses to AZD1222 COVID-19 vaccine. The study, taken as a whole, reports: Clonal diversity may have been underestimated in mostly white British donors. Every sample of the repertoires postdated the peak T cell response.

Details on this clone: Its antigen is still unknown.

Germline loops: CDR1 GTSNPN, CDR2 SVGIG (reference sequence). The CDR3 has 15 residues. J gave up 9 bases and V 2 bases, and 10 bases lay outside the gene matches. Clones were sequenced by immunoSEQ multiplex PCR, and TCRdb holds only the in-frame ones, with some missing. The sample carries around 110,000 clones, around 93% recorded once. The sequence was collected from an adult who received the AZD1222 COVID-19 vaccine. The material was peripheral blood, obtained 28 days after the second AZD1222 dose. This chain uses TRBV30 with TRBJ2-1; TRBD2 matches 10 bases. CDR3 nucleotide sequence: TGTGCCTGGAGTTTTGGGCTAGCGGGAGTAAGTGAGCAGTTCTTC. Amino acid sequence: CAWSFGLAGVSEQFF.